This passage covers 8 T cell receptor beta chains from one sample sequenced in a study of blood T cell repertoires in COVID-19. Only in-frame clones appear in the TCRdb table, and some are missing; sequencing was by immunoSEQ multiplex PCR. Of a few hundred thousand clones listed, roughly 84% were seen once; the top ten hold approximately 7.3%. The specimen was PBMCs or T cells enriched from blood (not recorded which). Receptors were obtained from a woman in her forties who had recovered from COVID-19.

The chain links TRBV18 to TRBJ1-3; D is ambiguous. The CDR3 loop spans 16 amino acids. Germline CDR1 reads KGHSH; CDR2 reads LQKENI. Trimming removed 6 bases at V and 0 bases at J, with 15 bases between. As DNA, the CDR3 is TGTGCCAGCTCGTTAGGTACGGCGGACTCTGGAAACACCATATATTTT. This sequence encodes CASSLGTADSGNTIYF.

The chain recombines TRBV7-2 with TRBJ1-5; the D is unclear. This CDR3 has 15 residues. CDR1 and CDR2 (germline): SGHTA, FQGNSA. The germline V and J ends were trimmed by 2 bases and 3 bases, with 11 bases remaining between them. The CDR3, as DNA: TGTGCCAGCAGCTTATCAAGAGGTCTCAATCAGCCCCAGCATTTT. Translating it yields CASSLSRGLNQPQHF.

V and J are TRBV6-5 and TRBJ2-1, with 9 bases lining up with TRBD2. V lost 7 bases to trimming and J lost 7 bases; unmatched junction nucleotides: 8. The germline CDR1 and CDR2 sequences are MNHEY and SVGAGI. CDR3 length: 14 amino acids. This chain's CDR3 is CASISSGDGNEQFF. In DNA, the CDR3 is TGTGCCAGCATTTCTAGCGGGGATGGTAATGAGCAGTTCTTC.

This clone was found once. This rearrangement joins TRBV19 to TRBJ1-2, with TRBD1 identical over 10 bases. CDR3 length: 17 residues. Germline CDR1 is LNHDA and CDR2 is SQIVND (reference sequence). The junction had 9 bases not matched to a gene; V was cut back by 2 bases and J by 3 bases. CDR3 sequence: CASSIIGTGVSDYGYTF. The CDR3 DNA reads TGTGCCAGTAGTATAATAGGGACAGGGGTTTCCGACTATGGCTACACCTTC.

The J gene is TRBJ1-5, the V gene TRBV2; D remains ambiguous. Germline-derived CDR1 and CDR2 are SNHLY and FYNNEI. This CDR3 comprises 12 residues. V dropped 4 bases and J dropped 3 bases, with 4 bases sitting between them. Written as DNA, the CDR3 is TGTGCCAGCAGTGTAATCAATCAGCCCCAGCATTTT. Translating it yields CASSVINQPQHF.

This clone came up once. The CDR3 DNA is TGTGCCAGCAACGGGGTTCAAGGCTACACCTTC. Translation: CASNGVQGYTF. V and J are TRBV2 and TRBJ1-2; D call uncertain. V was pared by 7 bases and J by 8 bases, with 11 bases between. In germline, CDR1 is SNHLY, CDR2 FYNNEI. The CDR3 has 11 residues. Supplemented by reference TRBV2 and TRBJ1-2, the full variable domain reads EPEVTQTPSHQVTQMGQEVILRCVPISNHLYFYWYRQILGQKVEFLVSFYNNEISEKSEIFDDQFSVERPDGSNFTLKIRSTKLEDSAMYFCASNGVQGYTFGSGTRLTVV.

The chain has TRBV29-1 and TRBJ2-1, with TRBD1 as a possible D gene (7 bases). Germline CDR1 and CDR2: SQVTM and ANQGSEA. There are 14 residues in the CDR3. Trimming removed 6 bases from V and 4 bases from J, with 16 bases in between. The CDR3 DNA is TGCAGCGTACGGCGGGACAGAGTATACAATGAGCAGTTCTTC. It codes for CSVRRDRVYNEQFF.

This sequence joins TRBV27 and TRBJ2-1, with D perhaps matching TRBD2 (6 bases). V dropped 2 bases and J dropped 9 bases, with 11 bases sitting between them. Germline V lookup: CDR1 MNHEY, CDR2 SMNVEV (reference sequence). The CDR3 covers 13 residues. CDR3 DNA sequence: TGTGCCAGCAGTTTAACTAGCCGGGGTGAGCAGTTCTTC. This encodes CASSLTSRGEQFF.